Listed here are 10 T cell receptor beta chains from one sample, sequenced in a study of OX40 agonist ivuxolimab in advanced cancers. Clones were read by immunoSEQ multiplex PCR, and TCRdb kept only the in-frame ones, dropping some. The repertoire holds under 90,000 clones, with around 86% as singletons. Sequenced here: CD4+ or CD8+ T cells sorted from blood, sampled in a trial of the OX40 agonist ivuxolimab. These receptors were taken from an adult with an advanced solid tumor such as melanoma, head and neck, liver or kidney cancer.

With respect to this clone: Within the sample, other DNA sequences also encode this same CDR3. The V gene is TRBV18, the J gene TRBJ1-2, with D maybe TRBD1 (6 bases). Trimming removed 1 base at V and 6 bases at J, with 24 bases between. The germline gives CDR1 KGHSH, CDR2 LQKENI. The length of the CDR3 is 18 residues. The chain's CDR3 is CASSPRVEVGAQGNGYTF. CDR3 DNA sequence: TGTGCCAGCTCACCACGGGTCGAGGTGGGGGCGCAGGGAAATGGCTACACCTTC. The full variable domain, with the rest looked up from reference TRBV18 and TRBJ1-2, is NAGVMQNPRHLVRRRGQEARLRCSPMKGHSHVYWYRQLPEEGLKFMVYLQKENIIDESGMPKERFSAEFPKEGPSILRIQQVVRGDSAAYFCASSPRVEVGAQGNGYTFGSGTRLTVV.

V gene TRBV6-6 combines with J gene TRBJ1-2; D uncertain. The germline V gene has CDR1 MNHNY and CDR2 SVGAGI (reference sequence). The CDR3 is 13 amino acids. Trimming took off 5 bases at V and 8 bases at J, with 15 bases between the two ends. CDR3 loop: CASSPAPSSGYTF. The CDR3 DNA reads TGTGCCAGCAGTCCGGCCCCCTCGAGCGGCTACACCTTC.

The J gene is TRBJ2-7, the V gene TRBV11-2; D possibly corresponds to TRBD1 (5 bases). CDR1 and CDR2 from the germline V gene are SGHAT and FQNNGV. The CDR3 consists of 15 residues. Deletions cut 0 bases from V and 3 bases from J, with 12 bases between. In DNA form, the CDR3 reads TGTGCCAGCAGCTTAGACCAAGGGGTGTTCTACGAGCAGTACTTC. Translated: CASSLDQGVFYEQYF. The complete variable domain, with remaining parts taken from reference TRBV11-2 and TRBJ2-7, reads EAGVAQSPRYKIIEKRQSVAFWCNPISGHATLYWYQQILGQGPKLLIQFQNNGVVDDSQLPKDRFSAERLKGVDSTLKIQPAKLEDSAVYLCASSLDQGVFYEQYFGPGTRLTVT.

The chain employs TRBV6-7 and TRBJ1-6; 7 bases agree with TRBD1. TRBV6-7 is sorted into the ORF group, with uncertain function. CDR3 size: 19 residues. V lost 0 bases, J lost 11 bases, and 19 bases stayed unmatched. The CDR3 DNA reads TGTGCCAGCAGTTACTCGATCCCCCCCCGTACAGGGGCCAATCCACCCCTCCACTTT. It is translated as CASSYSIPPRTGANPPLHF.

This chain links TRBV5-1 with TRBJ2-2; TRBD2 matches 7 bases. The ends lost 1 base at V and 2 bases at J; junction bases unmatched: 5. The CDR3 is 16 amino acids. Germline lookup yields CDR1 SGHRS and CDR2 YFSETQ. CDR3 DNA sequence: TGCGCCAGCAGCTTGAATAGCGGGTCCAACACCGGGGAGCTGTTTTTT. Residues: CASSLNSGSNTGELFF.

The chain employs TRBV11-2 and TRBJ1-2; D remains unclear. The V and J ends lost 5 bases and 0 bases respectively, with 13 bases between them. Looked up from germline, CDR1 is SGHAT and CDR2 is FQNNGV. CDR3 length equals 15 residues. The chain's CDR3 is CASSARTEPNYGYTF. DNA for the CDR3: TGTGCCAGCAGCGCCCGGACGGAGCCTAACTATGGCTACACCTTC.

CDR3 sequence reads: CASSLDQGTYGYTF. In nucleotides, the CDR3 is TGTGCCAGCAGCTTAGATCAGGGGACCTATGGCTACACCTTC. The rearrangement links TRBV7-2 to TRBJ1-2; tentatively, D is TRBD1 (6 bases). The CDR3 is 14 residues long. Germline CDR1 reads SGHTA; CDR2 reads FQGNSA. Trimming cost V 1 base and J 4 bases, with 10 bases left between them.

This chain joins TRBV10-2 and TRBJ2-1; D gene unclear. The CDR3 is made up of 12 amino acids. CDR1 is WSHSY and CDR2 is SAAADI in the germline V gene. Trimming shortened V by 4 bases and J by 6 bases, and 7 bases separated the two germline ends. The CDR3 DNA sequence: TGCGCCAGCAGTGTAAGGTCCAATGAGCAGTTCTTC. Translating it yields CASSVRSNEQFF.

The chain uses TRBV7-9 and TRBJ1-3, with D uncertain. The CDR3 sequence is 17 residues long. Trimming cost V 3 bases and J 4 bases, with 19 bases left between them. Per the germline V gene, CDR1 is SEHNR and CDR2 is FQNEAQ (reference sequence). As DNA, the CDR3 is TGTGCCAGCAGCTTTTCGGTAGGGTTGGACCTCGGAAACACCATATATTTT. Translating it yields CASSFSVGLDLGNTIYF.

The rearrangement links TRBV20-1 to TRBJ2-3; 7 bases are a match to TRBD2. Germline V gene lookup returns CDR1 DFQATT and CDR2 SNEGSKA (reference sequence). The CDR3 contains 11 residues. This CDR3 reads CRSGVGDTQYF. The DNA for the CDR3 is TGCAGGAGCGGGGTAGGGGATACGCAGTATTTT.